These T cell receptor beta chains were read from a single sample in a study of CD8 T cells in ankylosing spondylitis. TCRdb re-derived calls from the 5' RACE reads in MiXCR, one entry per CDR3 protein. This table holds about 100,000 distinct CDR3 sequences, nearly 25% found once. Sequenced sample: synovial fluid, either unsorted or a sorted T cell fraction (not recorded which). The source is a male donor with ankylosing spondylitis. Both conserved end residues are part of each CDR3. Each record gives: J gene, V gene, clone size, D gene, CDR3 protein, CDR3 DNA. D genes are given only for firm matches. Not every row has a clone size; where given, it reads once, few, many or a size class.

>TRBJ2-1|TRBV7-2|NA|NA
CASSLVAGDYNEQFF
TGTGCCAGCAGCCTTGTGGCAGGGGACTACAATGAGCAGTTCTTC
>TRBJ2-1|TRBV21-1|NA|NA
CASNGGQGDNKQFF
TGTGCCAGCAACGGGGGACAGGGGGACAATAAGCAGTTCTTC
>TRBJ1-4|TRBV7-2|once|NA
CASSLLGGGGEKLFF
TGTGCCAGCAGCTTGTTAGGGGGTGGAGGTGAAAAACTGTTTTTT
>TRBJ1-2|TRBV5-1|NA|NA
CASSGTGLRSYGYTF
TGCGCCAGCTCGGGTACAGGACTACGAAGCTATGGCTACACCTTC
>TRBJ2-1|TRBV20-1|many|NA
CSARVLDRERYNEQFF
TGCAGTGCTAGAGTTCTGGATCGGGAGAGGTACAATGAGCAGTTCTTC
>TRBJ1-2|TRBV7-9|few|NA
CASSSPFGLYGYTF
TGTGCCAGCAGCTCCCCCTTTGGGCTCTATGGCTACACCTTC
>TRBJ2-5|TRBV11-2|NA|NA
CASSPNRRQETQYF
TGTGCCAGCTCCCCCAACCGGAGACAAGAGACCCAGTACTTC
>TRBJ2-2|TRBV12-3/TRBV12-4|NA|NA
CASSLGLPNRELFF
TGTGCCAGCAGTTTAGGTCTCCCTAACAGGGAGCTGTTTTTT
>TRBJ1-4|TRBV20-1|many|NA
CSAWDPSPNEKLFF
TGCAGTGCTTGGGATCCTTCCCCTAATGAAAAACTGTTTTTT
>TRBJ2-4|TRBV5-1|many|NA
CASSLDPQNIQYF
TGCGCCAGCAGCCTGGACCCTCAAAACATTCAGTACTTC
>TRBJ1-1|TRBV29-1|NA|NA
CSGGREGTEAFF
TGCAGCGGCGGTCGGGAAGGAACTGAAGCTTTCTTT
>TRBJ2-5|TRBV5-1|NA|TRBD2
CASSAGLAGPLQETQYF
TGCGCCAGCAGCGCGGGACTAGCGGGGCCCCTCCAAGAGACCCAGTACTTC
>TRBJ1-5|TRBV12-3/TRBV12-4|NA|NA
CASSLALGQPQHF
TGTGCCAGCAGTTTAGCCCTTGGACAGCCCCAGCATTTT
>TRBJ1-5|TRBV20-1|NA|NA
CSARGNSNQPQHF
TGCAGTGCTAGAGGTAATAGCAATCAGCCCCAGCATTTT
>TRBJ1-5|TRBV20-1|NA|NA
CSARSRVRGRDFTKHF
TGCAGTGCTAGATCGAGGGTCAGGGGACGGGATTTCACCAAGCATTTT
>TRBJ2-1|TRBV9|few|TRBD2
CASSVHSGNLPLLPSSYNEQFF
TGTGCCAGCAGCGTTCATAGCGGGAACTTGCCCCTTCTCCCTAGCTCCTACAATGAGCAGTTCTTC
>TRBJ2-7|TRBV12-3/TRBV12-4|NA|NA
CASSLGGPSYEQYF
TGTGCCAGCAGTTTAGGGGGGCCTTCCTACGAGCAGTACTTC
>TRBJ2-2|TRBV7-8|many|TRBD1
CASRGQSYTGELFF
TGTGCCAGCAGGGGACAGTCCTACACCGGGGAGCTGTTTTTT
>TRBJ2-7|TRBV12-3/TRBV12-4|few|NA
CASRRHQGSYEQYF
TGTGCCAGCAGAAGGCACCAGGGTTCCTACGAGCAGTACTTC
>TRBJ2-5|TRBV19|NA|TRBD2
CASSSGLAGGGETQYF
TGTGCCAGTAGTAGTGGACTAGCGGGAGGAGGAGAGACCCAGTACTTC
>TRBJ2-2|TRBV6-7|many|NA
CASRSSGERSAGELFF
TGTGCCAGCAGAAGCTCAGGGGAGAGATCGGCCGGGGAGCTGTTTTTT
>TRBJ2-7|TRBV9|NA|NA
CASSGIGTPYEQYF
TGTGCCAGCTCCGGAATAGGGACACCCTACGAGCAGTACTTC
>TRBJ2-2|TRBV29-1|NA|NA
CSVEETAGELFF
TGCAGCGTTGAAGAGACGGCCGGGGAGCTGTTTTTT
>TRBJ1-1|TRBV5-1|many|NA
CASSPSLGKTEAFF
TGCGCCAGCAGCCCCTCGTTGGGGAAGACTGAAGCTTTCTTT
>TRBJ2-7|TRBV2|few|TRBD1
CASRTGVPYEQYF
TGTGCCAGCAGAACAGGGGTCCCCTACGAGCAGTACTTC
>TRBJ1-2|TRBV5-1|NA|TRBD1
CASRTGQGAYGYTF
TGCGCCAGCAGGACGGGACAGGGGGCTTATGGCTACACCTTC
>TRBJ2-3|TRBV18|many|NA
CASSPWGTDTQYF
TGTGCCAGCTCACCATGGGGAACAGATACGCAGTATTTT
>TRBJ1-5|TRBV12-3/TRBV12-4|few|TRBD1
CASSLTLSDRGSNQPQHF
TGTGCCAGCAGTTTGACCCTCTCGGACAGGGGTAGCAATCAGCCCCAGCATTTT
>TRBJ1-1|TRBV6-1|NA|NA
CASSVLGDTEAFF
TGTGCCAGCAGTGTCTTAGGGGACACTGAAGCTTTCTTT
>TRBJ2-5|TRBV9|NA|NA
CASSPGTDVYQETQYF
TGTGCCAGCAGCCCCGGGACTGACGTGTACCAAGAGACCCAGTACTTC
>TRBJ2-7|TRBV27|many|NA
CASSPGGGNSYEQYF
TGTGCCAGCAGTCCCGGGGGCGGGAACTCCTACGAGCAGTACTTC
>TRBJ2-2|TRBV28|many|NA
CASSPRGELFF
TGTGCCAGCAGTCCCCGCGGGGAGCTGTTTTTT
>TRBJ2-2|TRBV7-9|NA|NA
CASSLGETNTGELFF
TGTGCCAGCAGTTTGGGGGAGACGAACACCGGGGAGCTGTTTTTT
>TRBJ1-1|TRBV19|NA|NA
CASSWGLLGTEAFF
TGTGCCAGTAGTTGGGGCCTACTGGGGACTGAAGCTTTCTTT
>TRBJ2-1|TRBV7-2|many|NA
CASSLPQWRGREFF
TGTGCCAGCAGCTTACCCCAATGGCGAGGACGGGAGTTCTTC
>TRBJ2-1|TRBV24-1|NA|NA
CATSENTANEQFF
TGTGCCACCAGTGAAAACACGGCCAATGAGCAGTTCTTC
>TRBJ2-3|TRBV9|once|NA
CASSGRSGREGDTQYF
TGTGCCAGCAGCGGACGAAGCGGGCGCGAGGGAGATACGCAGTATTTT
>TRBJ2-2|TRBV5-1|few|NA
CASSATGRDTGELFF
TGCGCCAGCAGCGCGACAGGGAGGGACACCGGGGAGCTGTTTTTT
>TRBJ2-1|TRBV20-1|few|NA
CSADSYNEQFF
TGCAGCGCCGACAGTTACAATGAGCAGTTCTTC